The 21 T cell receptor beta chains below come from one sample, sequenced in a study of molecular identifiers for immune sequencing clone quantification. One entry per CDR3 protein, called by TCRdb with MiXCR from the PCR reads. Of about 640,000 distinct CDR3 sequences in the sample, 15% to 20% were seen once. Sequencing was carried out using naive CD8+ T cells from blood, with Jurkat cell RNA spiked in. Subset reported: FACS-sorted CD8+CD4-CCR7+CD45RA+ naive T cells. These receptors originate from a human donor in good health. Some libraries in this study had Jurkat cell RNA spiked in.

This clonotype was detected many times. The chain joins TRBV4-1 to TRBJ2-3; 9 bases map to TRBD2. This CDR3 comprises 18 residues. V shed 2 bases, J shed 2 bases, and the junction held 11 bases outside the gene matches. Germline V gives CDR1 MGHRA, CDR2 YSYEKL. The CDR3 loop reads CASSQLLQLAGLTDTQYF. CDR3 bases: TGCGCCAGCAGCCAACTCCTGCAACTAGCGGGCCTCACAGATACGCAGTATTTT.

Regarding this clonotype: A much larger clone is a single base away; this may be a read error. V gene TRBV5-3 combines with J gene TRBJ1-1; the match to TRBD1 covers 9 bases. TRBV5-3 is known as an ORF, though its function is uncertain. J gave up 1 base and V 8 bases, and 15 bases lay outside the gene matches. This CDR3 contains 17 residues. CDR3 region: CASSPSPGQGQNTEAFF. The CDR3 DNA sequence: TGTGCCAGCAGCCCCAGTCCGGGACAGGGACAGAACACTGAAGCTTTCTTT.

Comments on this clonotype: A much larger clonotype is one base distant, so this may be a read error. This chain connects TRBV5-1 to TRBJ1-1; D ambiguous. This CDR3 has 14 amino acids. Germline lookup yields CDR1 SGHRS and CDR2 YFSETQ. Here the CDR3 DNA reads TGCGCCAGCGGCTGGAACGGACCGAACATTGAAGCTTTCTTT. Translated: CASGWNGPNIEAFF.

Remarks on this clonotype: Likely a read error: the CDR3 ends without its conserved phenylalanine or tryptophan. The genes are TRBV6-5 and TRBJ1-1, with D tentatively TRBD1 (6 bases). The CDR3 totals 13 residues. Per the germline V gene, CDR1 is MNHEY and CDR2 is SVGAGI. V lost 6 bases and J 1 base, leaving 9 bases between the germline ends. For the CDR3, the DNA is TGTGCCAGCAGGGCAGGGGCGAACACTGAAGCTTTCTCT. Translating gives CASRAGANTEAFS.

This clonotype was found many times. This chain links TRBV3-1 with TRBJ1-1; TRBD1 aligns across 7 bases. CDR3 size: 15 residues. The germline V gene encodes CDR1 LGHDT and CDR2 YNNKEL (reference sequence). V was clipped by 4 bases and J by 7 bases; unmatched bases: 12. The CDR3 DNA sequence: TGTGCCAGCAGCCTCCCGGGACAGCCGTTGGGTGAAGCTTTCTTT. Its protein product is CASSLPGQPLGEAFF.

The table lists this clonotype with a few counts. CDR3 protein: CASSLSIRDFTDTQYF. CDR3 nucleotide sequence: TGTGCCAGCAGTTTATCGATCCGGGATTTTACAGATACGCAGTATTTT. The rearrangement uses TRBV27 and TRBJ2-3; tentatively, D is TRBD2 (5 bases). Germline-derived CDR1 and CDR2 are MNHEY and SMNVEV (reference sequence). This CDR3 region has 16 residues. The V end lost 0 bases, the J end lost 3 bases, and 13 bases lay between the germline ends.

Ten or more counts support this clonotype. The V call is TRBV7-2, the J call TRBJ2-3; D gene unclear. The germline V and J ends were trimmed by 5 bases and 0 bases, with 15 bases remaining between them. In germline, CDR1 is SGHTA, CDR2 FQGNSA. The CDR3 totals 16 residues. The chain's CDR3 is CASSIQPRGSTDTQYF. The CDR3 DNA follows: TGTGCCAGCAGCATTCAGCCAAGAGGAAGCACAGATACGCAGTATTTT.

The chain uses TRBV29-1 and TRBJ2-7, with 8 bases identical to TRBD2. V lost 2 bases and J lost 2; bases outside the gene matches: 8. This CDR3 is 15 amino acids long. Germline V CDR1 and CDR2: SQVTM, ANQGSEA. CDR3 nucleotide sequence: TGCAGCGTTGAAAGGCCGGGGGGGAGGGCCTACGAGCAGTACTTC. The encoded protein is CSVERPGGRAYEQYF.

This clonotype was picked up a small number of times. This may arise from a read error, as a much more abundant clone is one base away. This rearrangement joins TRBV28 to TRBJ2-3, with 14 nucleotides matching TRBD2. Germline CDR1 reads MDHEN; CDR2 reads SYDVKM. There are 18 residues in the CDR3. CDR3 DNA: TGTGCCAGCAGACCGGGACTAGCGGGAGAGCCTGTCTCCGTTACGCGGTATTTT. Amino acids: CASRPGLAGEPVSVTRYF.

The chain couples TRBV30 to TRBJ2-1, with D tentatively TRBD1 (6 bases). V was cut by 3 bases and J by 6 bases, with 12 bases left in between. CDR1 and CDR2 (germline): GTSNPN, SVGIG (reference sequence). The CDR3 is 13 residues long. The CDR3 spells CAWRVGASNEQFF. The CDR3 coding sequence is TGTGCCTGGAGAGTGGGGGCGAGCAATGAGCAGTTCTTC.

As concerns this clonotype: This sequence may be a read error, since a much larger clone differs from it by one base. Without the conserved terminal phenylalanine or tryptophan, this CDR3 likely stems from a read error. The V and J genes are TRBV20-1 and TRBJ2-4, with a weak D call TRBD1 (5 bases). The length of the CDR3 is 15 residues. Trimming took off 0 bases at V and 0 bases at J, with 9 bases between the two ends. The germline gives CDR1 DFQATT, CDR2 SNEGSKA (reference sequence). CDR3 amino acids: CSAREGQLAKNIQYS. DNA of the CDR3: TGCAGTGCTAGAGAGGGGCAACTAGCCAAAAACATTCAGTACTCC.

This clonotype showed up just a few times. J is TRBJ2-7 and V is TRBV18, with 10 bases identical to TRBD1. Germline V gene data show CDR1 as KGHSH and CDR2 as LQKENI. This CDR3 contains 16 residues. Trimming took 3 bases from V and 3 from J; bases not matched to a gene: 8. The CDR3 DNA sequence: TGTGCCAGCTCACCCCGGGACAGGGGAACGCTCTACGAGCAGTACTTC. Translated, it gives CASSPRDRGTLYEQYF.

This sequence joins TRBV28 and TRBJ1-2; D gene uncertain. With 2 bases removed from V and 0 bases from J, the gap between germline ends came to 16 bases. CDR1 MDHEN and CDR2 SYDVKM come from the germline V gene. The CDR3 consists of 17 residues. The CDR3 DNA is TGTGCCAGCAGTTTAACGGACCACTTATTAGCTAACTATGGCTACACCTTC. Protein product: CASSLTDHLLANYGYTF.

This clonotype was found many times. V and J are TRBV28 and TRBJ2-3; 13 bases agree with TRBD2. After removal of 8 bases from V and 0 bases from J, the junction contained 5 bases not matched to a gene. CDR1 MDHEN and CDR2 SYDVKM come from the germline V gene. This CDR3 spans 16 amino acids. CDR3 in DNA: TGTGCCAGCCGGACTAGCGGGGGATCTAGCACAGATACGCAGTATTTT. As protein: CASRTSGGSSTDTQYF.

This clonotype appeared many times. CDR3 amino acids: CASSFQGVQETQYF. As DNA, the CDR3 is TGTGCCAGCAGTTTTCAGGGGGTCCAAGAGACCCAGTACTTC. The chain joins TRBV12-3 or TRBV12-4 to TRBJ2-5; the match to TRBD1 covers 7 bases. Unmatched junction bases numbered 2, after V lost 3 bases and J lost 1 base. This CDR3 has 14 residues.

A few counts support this clonotype. One junction end disagrees with the germline gene, perhaps due to a read error. The chain joins TRBV4-1 to TRBJ2-3; D not resolved. Germline V CDR1 and CDR2: MGHRA, YSYEKL. The CDR3 is made up of 12 amino acids. This CDR3 is CASSPVADMQYF. CDR3 coding DNA: TGCGCCAGCAGCCCAGTAGCAGATATGCAGTATTTT.

J is TRBJ2-2 and V is TRBV7-9; no definite D call. This CDR3 is 16 amino acids long. The V and J ends lost 4 bases and 6 bases respectively, with 18 bases between them. Germline V gives CDR1 SEHNR, CDR2 FQNEAQ (reference sequence). The DNA for the CDR3 is TGTGCCAGCAGCTCGCCCCCGGCCGGGTCCGCCGGGGAGCTGTTTTTT. It is translated as CASSSPPAGSAGELFF.

This clonotype showed up many times. The chain uses TRBV4-1 and TRBJ2-3; 9 bases match TRBD1. V lost 1 base and J lost 2; bases outside the gene matches: 4. The CDR3 runs 16 residues. Germline assignment: CDR1 MGHRA and CDR2 YSYEKL. The CDR3 bases are TGCGCCAGCAGCCAAGCCGGGACAGGGAACACAGATACGCAGTATTTT. Protein sequence: CASSQAGTGNTDTQYF.

This clonotype was observed at least ten times. This sequence joins TRBV6-6 and TRBJ2-2; D not certain. The CDR3 spans 13 residues. Germline V CDR1 and CDR2: MNHNY, SVGAGI (reference sequence). The CDR3 region has the DNA TGTGCACACGGGTCGTGGAACACCGGGGAGCTGTTTTTT. Amino acid sequence: CAHGSWNTGELFF.

Comments on this clonotype: One base away lies a much larger clone, so this may be a sequencing read error. The chain joins TRBV29-1 to TRBJ2-1; no clear D gene. CDR3 length: 14 residues. V was trimmed by 1 base and J by 1 base, leaving 8 bases between them. Germline loops: CDR1 SQVTM, CDR2 ANQGSEA. The CDR3 nucleotides are TGCAGCGTTGAAGGTGTGTGGTCCTACAATGAGCAGTTCTTC. Protein: CSVEGVWSYNEQFF.

This clonotype was observed at least ten times. The rearrangement links TRBV7-9 to TRBJ2-4, with D perhaps matching TRBD2 (6 bases). CDR1 is SEHNR and CDR2 is FQNEAQ in the germline V gene (reference sequence). V was clipped by 5 bases and J by 0 bases, with 14 bases between them. This CDR3 comprises 16 residues. CDR3 residues: CASSPTSTVAKNIQYF. The CDR3, as DNA: TGTGCCAGCAGCCCAACTAGCACGGTAGCCAAAAACATTCAGTACTTC.